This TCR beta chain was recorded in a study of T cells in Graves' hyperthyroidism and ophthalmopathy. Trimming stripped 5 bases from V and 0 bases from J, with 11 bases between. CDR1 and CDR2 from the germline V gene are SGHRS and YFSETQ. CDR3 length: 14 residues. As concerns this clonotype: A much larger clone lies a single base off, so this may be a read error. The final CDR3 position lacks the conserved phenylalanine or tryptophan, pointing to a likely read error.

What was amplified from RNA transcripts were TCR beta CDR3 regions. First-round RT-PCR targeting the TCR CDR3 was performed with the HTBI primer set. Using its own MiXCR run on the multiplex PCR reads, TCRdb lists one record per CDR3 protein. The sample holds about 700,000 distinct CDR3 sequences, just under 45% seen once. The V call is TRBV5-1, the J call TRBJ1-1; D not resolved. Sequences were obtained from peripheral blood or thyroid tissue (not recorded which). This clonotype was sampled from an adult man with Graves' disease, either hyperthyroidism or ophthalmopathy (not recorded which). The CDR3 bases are TGCGCCAGCAGGGAGACGGGAATGAACACTGAAGCTTTCTAT. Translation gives CASRETGMNTEAFY.